These T cell receptor beta chains were read from a single sample in a study of response to subunit inactivated influenza vaccine. Using its own MiXCR run on the RT-PCR reads, TCRdb lists one record per CDR3 protein. The data contain roughly 500,000 distinct CDR3 sequences, 25% of them singletons. The sample consisted of CD4+ T cells sorted from PBMCs, taken 5 days after vaccination. Receptors were obtained from a man aged 45-60 years who received an inactivated influenza vaccine. Each CDR3 is given with its conserved first and last residue. D genes are given only for firm matches. Size is omitted from some rows. Given values are once, few, many or a class for expanded clones.

CDR3aa	CDR3nt	v_gene	j_gene	d_gene	abundance
CASSPKPPGQAINIQYF	TGTGCCAGCAGCCCAAAACCCCCGGGACAGGCGATAAACATTCAGTACTTC	TRBV6-2/TRBV6-3	TRBJ2-4	TRBD1	once
CASSLEGGKETQYF	TGCGCCAGCAGCTTGGAAGGGGGCAAAGAGACCCAGTACTTC	TRBV5-1	TRBJ2-5	TRBD1	few
CASSQSGSRGSDTQYF	TGTGCCAGCAGCCAGTCTGGTTCACGGGGGTCGGATACGCAGTATTTT	TRBV4-2	TRBJ2-3	-	-
CASSWTGEGGYTF	TGCGCCAGCAGCTGGACGGGGGAGGGCGGCTACACCTTC	TRBV5-1	TRBJ1-2	-	-
CASSHGTYSGANVLTF	TGCGCCAGCAGCCACGGGACATACTCTGGGGCCAACGTCCTGACTTTC	TRBV4-3	TRBJ2-6	-	few
CASSSVGPNYGYTF	TGTGCCAGCAGCTCTGTGGGGCCCAACTATGGCTACACCTTC	TRBV12-3/TRBV12-4	TRBJ1-2	-	-
CASSQGSSGRFSTDTQYF	TGTGCCAGCAGCCAAGGGAGTAGCGGAAGATTTAGCACAGATACGCAGTATTTT	TRBV4-2	TRBJ2-3	-	once
CASSYGAGGSGGNTIYF	TGTGCCAGCAGCTACGGGGCAGGGGGTTCAGGGGGAAACACCATATATTTT	TRBV9	TRBJ1-3	TRBD1	-
CASSQLARGGQFF	TGTGCCAGCAGCCAGCTAGCAAGGGGTGGTCAGTTCTTC	TRBV6-1	TRBJ2-1	-	few
CSVGPGGEETQYF	TGCAGTGTCGGGCCCGGAGGAGAAGAGACCCAGTACTTC	TRBV20-1	TRBJ2-5	-	-
CASSYSTGGASTEAFF	TGTGCCAGCAGTTACTCGACAGGGGGCGCGAGCACTGAAGCTTTCTTT	TRBV6-2/TRBV6-3	TRBJ1-1	TRBD1	few
CASSAGGYGELFF	TGCGCCAGCAGTGCGGGAGGGTACGGGGAGCTGTTTTTT	TRBV10-1	TRBJ2-2	TRBD2	-
CSVEDPWAEQYF	TGCAGCGTTGAAGATCCCTGGGCCGAGCAGTACTTC	TRBV29-1	TRBJ2-7	-	-
CASSHPGLAGKQFF	TGTGCCAGCAGCCACCCGGGACTAGCGGGAAAGCAGTTCTTC	TRBV11-2	TRBJ2-1	TRBD2	-
CSARGGVQGFGNQPQHF	TGCAGTGCTAGAGGGGGGGTCCAGGGATTCGGCAATCAGCCCCAGCATTTT	TRBV20-1	TRBJ1-5	-	-
CASSLRQPLQETQYF	TGTGCCAGCAGTTTACGTCAACCACTCCAAGAGACCCAGTACTTC	TRBV12-3/TRBV12-4	TRBJ2-5	-	few
CASSPSPGDQETQYF	TGCGCCAGCAGCCCCTCCCCGGGGGACCAAGAGACCCAGTACTTC	TRBV5-1	TRBJ2-5	-	-
CASRKGCVYGYTF	TGTGCCAGCCGAAAGGGGTGCGTCTATGGCTACACCTTC	TRBV21-1	TRBJ1-2	-	-
CASSTPPFRGAGKETQYF	TGTGCCAGCAGCACCCCCCCGTTTCGGGGGGCGGGGAAAGAGACCCAGTACTTC	TRBV6-1	TRBJ2-5	-	-
CASSSSSLTGELFF	TGTGCCAGCAGCTCCTCGTCCCTAACCGGGGAGCTGTTTTTT	TRBV12-3/TRBV12-4	TRBJ2-2	-	-
CSANLDRSKNIQYF	TGCAGTGCTAATCTAGACAGATCCAAAAACATTCAGTACTTC	TRBV20-1	TRBJ2-4	-	-
CASSRDLSYNEQFF	TGTGCCAGCAGCCGGGACCTATCCTACAATGAGCAGTTCTTC	TRBV12-3/TRBV12-4	TRBJ2-1	-	-
CASSQEWGQEVYGYTF	TGCGCCAGCAGCCAAGAATGGGGACAGGAGGTCTATGGCTACACCTTC	TRBV4-3	TRBJ1-2	TRBD1	-
CASSPSGGQQPQHF	TGCGCCAGCAGCCCCTCGGGGGGCCAACAGCCCCAGCATTTT	TRBV5-1	TRBJ1-5	-	-
CSAIGLAVSYNEQFF	TGCAGTGCGATCGGACTAGCGGTATCCTACAATGAGCAGTTCTTC	TRBV20-1	TRBJ2-1	TRBD2	-
CASSLARLAGGPRRYTQYF	TGTGCCAGCAGCTTGGCCCGTCTAGCGGGAGGGCCTCGAAGGTATACGCAGTATTTT	TRBV5-6	TRBJ2-3	TRBD2	-
CASSRTRARGRETQYF	TGTGCCAGCAGCCGAACCCGGGCTAGAGGAAGAGAGACCCAGTACTTC	TRBV28	TRBJ2-5	-	-
CASSREARPSSYNEQFF	TGTGCCAGCAGCCGAGAGGCCCGCCCGAGCTCCTACAATGAGCAGTTCTTC	TRBV7-2	TRBJ2-1	-	few
CATGGSYNEQFF	TGTGCCACCGGGGGCAGCTACAATGAGCAGTTCTTC	TRBV10-3	TRBJ2-1	-	many
CSARKQTGGYGYTF	TGCAGTGCTAGAAAACAGACAGGGGGCTATGGCTACACCTTC	TRBV20-1	TRBJ1-2	TRBD1	few
CSPRRASGASDTQYF	TGCAGCCCCCGGCGGGCTAGCGGGGCTTCAGATACGCAGTATTTT	TRBV20-1	TRBJ2-3	TRBD2	-
CASRAGFTGANVLTF	TGTGCCAGCAGGGCAGGGTTTACTGGGGCCAACGTCCTGACTTTC	TRBV6-1	TRBJ2-6	-	-
CASSQDLPGQGVLSYGYTF	TGCGCCAGCAGCCAAGATCTCCCCGGACAGGGCGTCCTGAGCTATGGCTACACCTTC	TRBV4-3	TRBJ1-2	TRBD1	-
CASSHTGGLDNQPQHF	TGTGCCAGCAGCCATACAGGGGGATTGGACAATCAGCCCCAGCATTTT	TRBV12-3/TRBV12-4	TRBJ1-5	TRBD1	-
CASSPDRGNHNEQFF	TGTGCCAGCAGCCCGGACAGGGGGAACCACAATGAGCAGTTCTTC	TRBV7-2	TRBJ2-1	TRBD1	-
CASSLALGGLAEAFF	TGTGCCAGCAGCTTAGCGTTGGGGGGGCTTGCTGAAGCTTTCTTT	TRBV7-2	TRBJ1-1	-	many
CASSLGVSGSSYNEQFF	TGTGCCAGCAGCTTAGGGGTTAGCGGCAGCTCCTACAATGAGCAGTTCTTC	TRBV7-2	TRBJ2-1	-	-
CASSQDPGIMNTEAFF	TGTGCCAGCAGCCAAGACCCGGGGATAATGAACACTGAAGCTTTCTTT	TRBV4-2	TRBJ1-1	-	-
CASSPYLSGGYTF	TGTGCCAGCAGTCCCTACCTAAGCGGTGGCTACACCTTC	TRBV6-2/TRBV6-3	TRBJ1-2	-	-
CASSQEVGQTYGYTF	TGTGCCAGCAGCCAGGAGGTGGGGCAAACCTATGGCTACACCTTC	TRBV4-2	TRBJ1-2	-	-
CASGLVDPDTQGTLILSTDTQYF	TGTGCTAGTGGTTTGGTTGATCCTGATACACAGGGTACTCTAATCCTTAGCACAGATACGCAGTATTTT	TRBV12-5	TRBJ2-3	-	-
CASSLLRDISYEQYF	TGCGCCAGCAGCTTGCTTAGGGACATCTCCTACGAGCAGTACTTC	TRBV5-1	TRBJ2-7	-	few
CASSQDSGTGSTGELFF	TGTGCCAGCAGTCAGGACTCCGGGACAGGGAGTACCGGGGAGCTGTTTTTT	TRBV6-1	TRBJ2-2	TRBD1	-
CASSWSGAGEKLFF	TGTGCCAGCAGTTGGTCCGGGGCTGGTGAAAAACTGTTTTTT	TRBV12-3/TRBV12-4	TRBJ1-4	-	few
CASSLQGGYGNIQYF	TGTGCCAGCAGCTTACAGGGAGGGTATGGCAACATTCAGTACTTC	TRBV7-2	TRBJ2-4	TRBD2	-
CASSLGTGDNTEAFF	TGTGCCAGCAGTTTAGGGACAGGGGATAACACTGAAGCTTTCTTT	TRBV12-3/TRBV12-4	TRBJ1-1	TRBD1	-
CARTRTGRIEPYGYTF	TGTGCCAGAACGAGGACAGGGCGGATTGAGCCCTATGGCTACACCTTC	TRBV30	TRBJ1-2	TRBD1	many
CASSPHGQGASNEQFF	TGTGCCAGCAGCCCTCACGGACAGGGGGCCTCGAATGAGCAGTTCTTC	TRBV7-6	TRBJ2-1	TRBD1	few
CSATEGSSPLHF	TGCAGTGCGACCGAAGGGTCCTCACCCCTCCACTTT	TRBV20-1	TRBJ1-6	-	-
CASSPQDSPTYYGYTF	TGTGCCAGCAGTCCCCAGGACAGCCCGACTTACTATGGCTACACCTTC	TRBV12-3/TRBV12-4	TRBJ1-2	-	-
CASSFDGFYEQYF	TGTGCCAGCAGCTTCGACGGATTCTACGAGCAGTACTTC	TRBV11-2	TRBJ2-7	-	few
CASSSRGSSEQYF	TGCGCCAGCAGCTCGCGGGGCTCGAGTGAGCAGTACTTC	TRBV5-1	TRBJ2-7	-	few
CASSTWGSLVSSGANVLTF	TGCGCCAGCAGCACATGGGGGTCACTCGTTTCCTCTGGGGCCAACGTCCTGACTTTC	TRBV5-1	TRBJ2-6	-	few
CASSFGAYNEQFF	TGTGCCAGCAGTTTCGGGGCCTACAATGAGCAGTTCTTC	TRBV27	TRBJ2-1	-	few
CASSLQTGLNTEAFF	TGTGCCAGCAGCTTACAAACGGGACTGAACACTGAAGCTTTCTTT	TRBV7-2	TRBJ1-1	-	-